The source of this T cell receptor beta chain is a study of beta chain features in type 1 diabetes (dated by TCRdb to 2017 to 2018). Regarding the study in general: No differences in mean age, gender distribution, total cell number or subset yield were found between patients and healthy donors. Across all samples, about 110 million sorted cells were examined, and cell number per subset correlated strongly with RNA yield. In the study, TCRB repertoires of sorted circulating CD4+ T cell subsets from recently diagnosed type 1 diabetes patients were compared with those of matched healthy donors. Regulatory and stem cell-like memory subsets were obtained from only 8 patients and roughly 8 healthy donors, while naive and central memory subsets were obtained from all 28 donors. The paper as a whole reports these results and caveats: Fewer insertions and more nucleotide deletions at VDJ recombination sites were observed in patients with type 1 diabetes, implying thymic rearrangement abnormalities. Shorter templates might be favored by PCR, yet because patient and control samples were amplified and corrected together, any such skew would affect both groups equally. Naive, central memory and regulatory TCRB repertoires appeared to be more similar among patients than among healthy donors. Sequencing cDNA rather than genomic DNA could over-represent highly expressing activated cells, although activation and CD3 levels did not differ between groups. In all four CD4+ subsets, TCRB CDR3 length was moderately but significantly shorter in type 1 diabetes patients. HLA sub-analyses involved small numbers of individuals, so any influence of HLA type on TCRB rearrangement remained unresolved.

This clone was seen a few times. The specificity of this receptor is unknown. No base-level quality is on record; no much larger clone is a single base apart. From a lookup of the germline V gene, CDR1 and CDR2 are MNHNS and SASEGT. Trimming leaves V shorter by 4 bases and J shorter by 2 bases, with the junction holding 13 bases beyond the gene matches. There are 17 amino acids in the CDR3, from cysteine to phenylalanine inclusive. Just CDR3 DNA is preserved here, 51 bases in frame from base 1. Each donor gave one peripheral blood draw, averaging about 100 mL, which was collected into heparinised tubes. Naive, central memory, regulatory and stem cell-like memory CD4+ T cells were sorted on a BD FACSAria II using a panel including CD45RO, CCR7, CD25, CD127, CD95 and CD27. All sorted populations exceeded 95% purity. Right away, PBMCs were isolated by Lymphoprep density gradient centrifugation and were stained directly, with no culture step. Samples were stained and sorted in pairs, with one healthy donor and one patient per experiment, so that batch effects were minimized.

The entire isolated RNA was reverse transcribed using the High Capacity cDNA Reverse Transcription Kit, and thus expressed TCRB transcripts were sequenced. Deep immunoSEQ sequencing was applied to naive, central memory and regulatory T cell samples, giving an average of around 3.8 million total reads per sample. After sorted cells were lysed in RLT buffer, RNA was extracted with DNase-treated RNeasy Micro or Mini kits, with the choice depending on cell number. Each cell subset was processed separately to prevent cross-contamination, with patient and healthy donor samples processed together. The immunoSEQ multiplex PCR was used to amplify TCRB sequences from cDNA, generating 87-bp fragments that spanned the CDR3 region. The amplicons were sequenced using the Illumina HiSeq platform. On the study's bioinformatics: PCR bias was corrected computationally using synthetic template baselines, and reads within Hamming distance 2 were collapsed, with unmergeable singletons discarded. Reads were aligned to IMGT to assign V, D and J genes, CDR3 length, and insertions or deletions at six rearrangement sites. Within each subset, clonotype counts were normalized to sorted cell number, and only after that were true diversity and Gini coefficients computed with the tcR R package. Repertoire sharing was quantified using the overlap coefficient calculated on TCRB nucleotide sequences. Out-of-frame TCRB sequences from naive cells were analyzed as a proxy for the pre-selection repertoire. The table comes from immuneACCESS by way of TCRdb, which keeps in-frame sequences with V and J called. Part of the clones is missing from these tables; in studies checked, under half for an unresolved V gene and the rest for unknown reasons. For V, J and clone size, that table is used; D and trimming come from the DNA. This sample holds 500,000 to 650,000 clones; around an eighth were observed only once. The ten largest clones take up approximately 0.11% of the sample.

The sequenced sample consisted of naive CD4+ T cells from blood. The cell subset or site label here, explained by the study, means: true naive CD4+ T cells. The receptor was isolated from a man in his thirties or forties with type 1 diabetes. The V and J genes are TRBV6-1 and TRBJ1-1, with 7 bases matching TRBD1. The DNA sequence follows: TGTGCCAGCAGTGCCCCCACAGGGAAAGGGGGCAACACTGAAGCTTTCTTT. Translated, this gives CASSAPTGKGGNTEAFF.